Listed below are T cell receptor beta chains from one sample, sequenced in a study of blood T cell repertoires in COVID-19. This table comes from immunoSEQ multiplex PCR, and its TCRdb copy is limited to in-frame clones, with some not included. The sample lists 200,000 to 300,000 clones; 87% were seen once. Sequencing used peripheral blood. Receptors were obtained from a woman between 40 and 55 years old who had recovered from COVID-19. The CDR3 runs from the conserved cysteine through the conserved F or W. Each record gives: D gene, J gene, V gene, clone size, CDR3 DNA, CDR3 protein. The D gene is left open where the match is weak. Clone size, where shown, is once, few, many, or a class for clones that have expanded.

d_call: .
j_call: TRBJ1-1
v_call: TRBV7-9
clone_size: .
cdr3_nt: TGTGCCAGCAGCTATATAACTGAAGCTTTCTTT
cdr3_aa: CASSYITEAFF

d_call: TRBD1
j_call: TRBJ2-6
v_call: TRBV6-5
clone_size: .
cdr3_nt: TGTGCCAGCAGTCAACAGGGGACTGGGGCCAACGTCCTGACTTTC
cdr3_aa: CASSQQGTGANVLTF

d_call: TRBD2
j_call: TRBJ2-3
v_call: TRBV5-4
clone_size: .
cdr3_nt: TGTGCCAGCAGCATTGGACTAGCGGGGAGCACAGATACGCAGTATTTT
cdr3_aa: CASSIGLAGSTDTQYF

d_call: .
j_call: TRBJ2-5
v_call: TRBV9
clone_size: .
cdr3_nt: TGTGCCAGCAGCTCGCCTCGGAGCCATTTCCACCAAGAGACCCAGTACTTC
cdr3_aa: CASSSPRSHFHQETQYF

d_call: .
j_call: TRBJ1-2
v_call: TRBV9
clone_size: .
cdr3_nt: TGTGCCAGCAGCCCTGATGGGGCCCCAGGCCCCTATGGCTACACCTTC
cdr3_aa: CASSPDGAPGPYGYTF

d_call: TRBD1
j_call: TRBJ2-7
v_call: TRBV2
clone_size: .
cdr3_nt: TGTGCCAGCGGATGGGACAGGGACTCCTACGAGCAGTACTTC
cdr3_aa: CASGWDRDSYEQYF

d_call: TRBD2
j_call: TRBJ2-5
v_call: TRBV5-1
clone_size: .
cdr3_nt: TGCGCCAGCAGCTTTGGACTAGCGGGGATTTCTGAGACCCAGTACTTC
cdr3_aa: CASSFGLAGISETQYF

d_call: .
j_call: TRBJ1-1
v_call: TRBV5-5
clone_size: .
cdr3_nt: TGTGCCAGCAGCTCGCCGGGCAGGGCGACTGAAGCTTTCTTT
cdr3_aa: CASSSPGRATEAFF

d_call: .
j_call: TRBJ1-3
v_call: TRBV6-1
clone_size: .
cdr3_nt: TGTGCCAGCAGTGAAGTTGGGACTTACTCTGGAAACACCATATATTTT
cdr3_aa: CASSEVGTYSGNTIYF

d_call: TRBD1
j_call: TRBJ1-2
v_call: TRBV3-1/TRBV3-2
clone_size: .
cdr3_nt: TGTGCCAGCAGCCAAGACCCCGGACAGGGTCGCGGCTACACCTTC
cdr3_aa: CASSQDPGQGRGYTF

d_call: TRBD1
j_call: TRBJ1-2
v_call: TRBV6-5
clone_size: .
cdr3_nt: TGTGCCAGCAGAATACCGACAGGGCAAGCAGGTGGCTACACCTTC
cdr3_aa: CASRIPTGQAGGYTF

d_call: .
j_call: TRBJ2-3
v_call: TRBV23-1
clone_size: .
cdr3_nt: TGCGCCAGCAGTCAATGGGGCTCAACAGATACGCAGTATTTT
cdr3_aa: CASSQWGSTDTQYF

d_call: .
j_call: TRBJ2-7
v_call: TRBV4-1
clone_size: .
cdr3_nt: TGCGCCAGCAGCCAAGTTACGGCTAGCCGGAGGGTAGAGCAGTACTTC
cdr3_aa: CASSQVTASRRVEQYF

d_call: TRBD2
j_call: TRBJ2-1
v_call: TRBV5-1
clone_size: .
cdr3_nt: TGCGCCAGCAGCTACGGACTAGCGGGGGCCTACAATGAGCAGTTCTTC
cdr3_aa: CASSYGLAGAYNEQFF

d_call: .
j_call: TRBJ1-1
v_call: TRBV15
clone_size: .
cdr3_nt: TGTGCCACCAGCATCGGGGGAGAGAACACTGAAGCTTTCTTT
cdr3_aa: CATSIGGENTEAFF

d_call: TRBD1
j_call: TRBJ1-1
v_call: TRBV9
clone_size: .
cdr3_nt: TGTGCCAGCAGCGACGGAAGACAGGGCTGGAACACTGAAGCTTTCTTT
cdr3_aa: CASSDGRQGWNTEAFF

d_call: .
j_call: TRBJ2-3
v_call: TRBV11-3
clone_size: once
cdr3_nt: TGTGCCAGCAGCTTAGAAGGCGGGTTCCCAGATACGCAGTATTTT
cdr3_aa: CASSLEGGFPDTQYF

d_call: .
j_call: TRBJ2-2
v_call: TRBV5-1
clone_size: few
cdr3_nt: TGCGCCAGCAGCTTGCCCGGGTCCGGGGAGCTGTTTTTT
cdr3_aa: CASSLPGSGELFF

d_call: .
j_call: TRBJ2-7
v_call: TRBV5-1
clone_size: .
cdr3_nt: TGCGCCAGCAGCCCCGACGGCAGGGTCGAGCAGTACTTC
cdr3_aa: CASSPDGRVEQYF

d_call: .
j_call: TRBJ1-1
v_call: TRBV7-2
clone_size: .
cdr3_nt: TGTGCCAGCAGCTTACGGGCGGGAGGGGGGTTTGAAGCTTTCTTT
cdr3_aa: CASSLRAGGGFEAFF

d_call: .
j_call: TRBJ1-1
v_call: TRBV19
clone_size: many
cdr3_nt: TGTGCCAGTACCCCTGGCCGGGACACTGAAGCTTTCTTT
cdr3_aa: CASTPGRDTEAFF

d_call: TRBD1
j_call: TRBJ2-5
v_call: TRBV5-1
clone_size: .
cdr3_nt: TGCGCCAGCAGCTTGGTGGGACAGCAAGAGACCCAGTACTTC
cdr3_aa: CASSLVGQQETQYF

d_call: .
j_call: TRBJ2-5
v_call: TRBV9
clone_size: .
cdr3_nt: TGTGCCAGCAGTGGGACACAGCAAGAGACCCAGTACTTC
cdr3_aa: CASSGTQQETQYF

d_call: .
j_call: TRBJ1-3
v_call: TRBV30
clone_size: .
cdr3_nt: TGTGCCTGGACGGCGGACACCATATATTTT
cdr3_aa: CAWTADTIYF

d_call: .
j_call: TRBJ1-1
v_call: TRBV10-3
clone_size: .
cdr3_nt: TGTGCCATCAGTGACCAACAGGTGTACCTAGACACTGAAGCTTTCTTT
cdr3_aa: CAISDQQVYLDTEAFF

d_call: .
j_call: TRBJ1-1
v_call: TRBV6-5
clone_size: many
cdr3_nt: TGTGCCAGCAGTTACTCAAGGAGGAATTGGGCTTTCTTT
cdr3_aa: CASSYSRRNWAFF

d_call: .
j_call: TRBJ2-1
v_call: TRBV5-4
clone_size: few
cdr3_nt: TGTGCCAGCAGCTTGGACTCTGGGGGCGAGAATGAGCAGTTCTTC
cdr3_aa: CASSLDSGGENEQFF

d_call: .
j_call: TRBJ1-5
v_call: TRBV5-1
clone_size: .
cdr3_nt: TGCGCCAGCAGCTTGGGCAACGAGGATCAGCCCCAGCATTTT
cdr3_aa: CASSLGNEDQPQHF

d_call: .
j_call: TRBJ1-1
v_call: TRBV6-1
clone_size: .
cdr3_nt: TGTGCCAGCAGTGAAGGGACAGCCCAGGAAGCTTTCTTT
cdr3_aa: CASSEGTAQEAFF

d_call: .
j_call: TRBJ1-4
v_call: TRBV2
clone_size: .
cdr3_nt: TGTGCCAGCAGTGAAGTGGGAGAGGGTGAAAAACTGTTTTTT
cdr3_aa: CASSEVGEGEKLFF

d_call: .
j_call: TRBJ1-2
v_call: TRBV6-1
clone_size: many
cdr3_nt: TGTGCCAGCAGTGAACCCGCAGGCCTTAACTATGGCTACACCTTC
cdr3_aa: CASSEPAGLNYGYTF

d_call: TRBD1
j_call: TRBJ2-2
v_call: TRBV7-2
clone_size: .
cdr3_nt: TGTGCCAGCAGCTTTTTTAGACAGGGGACCGGGGAGCTGTTTTTT
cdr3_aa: CASSFFRQGTGELFF

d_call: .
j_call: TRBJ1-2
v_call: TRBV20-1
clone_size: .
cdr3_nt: TGCAGTGCTAGTGAGGGGCCGGACTATGGCTACACCTTC
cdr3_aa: CSASEGPDYGYTF

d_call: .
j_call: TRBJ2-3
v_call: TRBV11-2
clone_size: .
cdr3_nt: TGTGCCAGCAGCTTGAGTCTTAGCACAGATACGCAGTATTTT
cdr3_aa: CASSLSLSTDTQYF

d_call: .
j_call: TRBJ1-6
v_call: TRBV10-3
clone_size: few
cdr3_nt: TGTGCCATCGGGGGCCTCTCCTATAATTCACCCCTCCACTTT
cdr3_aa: CAIGGLSYNSPLHF

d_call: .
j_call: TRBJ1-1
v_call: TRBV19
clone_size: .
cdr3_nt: TGTGCCAGTAGTATTCTCCCGAACACTGAAGCTTTCTTT
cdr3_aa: CASSILPNTEAFF

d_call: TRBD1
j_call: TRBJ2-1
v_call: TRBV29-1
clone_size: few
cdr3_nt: TGCAGCGTGAAAGACAGGGCTGAGTACAATGAGCAGTTCTTC
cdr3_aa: CSVKDRAEYNEQFF

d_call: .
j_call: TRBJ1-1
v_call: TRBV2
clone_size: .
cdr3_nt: TGTGCCAGCAGTGAAGCGCGGGGCACTGAAGCTTTCTTT
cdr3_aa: CASSEARGTEAFF

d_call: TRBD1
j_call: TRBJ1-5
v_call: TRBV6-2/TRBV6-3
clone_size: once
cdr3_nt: TGTGCCAGCAGTTACTCGGGGACAGGGGGGGTGCCCCAGCATTTT
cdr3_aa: CASSYSGTGGVPQHF

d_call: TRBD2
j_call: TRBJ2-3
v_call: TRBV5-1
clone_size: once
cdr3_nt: TGCGCCAGCAGTCGCGGGGGGATCACAGATACGCAGTATTTT
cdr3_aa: CASSRGGITDTQYF

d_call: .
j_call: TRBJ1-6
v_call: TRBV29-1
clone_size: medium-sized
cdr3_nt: TGCAGCGTTGCGGACGGGGAAGATTCACCCCTCCACTTT
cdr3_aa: CSVADGEDSPLHF

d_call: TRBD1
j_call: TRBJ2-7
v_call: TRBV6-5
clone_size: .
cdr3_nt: TGTGCCAGCAGTCCTTTTCCGGGACAGGGGTTCGGGCAGTACTTC
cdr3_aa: CASSPFPGQGFGQYF

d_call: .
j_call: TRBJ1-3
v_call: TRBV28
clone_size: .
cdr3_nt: TGTGCCAGCAGTCCCCTATCGACAGTCGGAAACACCATATATTTT
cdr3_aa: CASSPLSTVGNTIYF

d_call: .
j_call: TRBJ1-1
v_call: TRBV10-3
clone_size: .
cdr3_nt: TGTGCCATCAGTACAGGGCCCCCTGAAGCTTTCTTT
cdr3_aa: CAISTGPPEAFF

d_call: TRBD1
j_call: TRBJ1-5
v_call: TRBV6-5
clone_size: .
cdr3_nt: TGTGCCAGCAACCCCGGGACAGGGAAGGATCAGCCCCAGCATTTT
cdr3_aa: CASNPGTGKDQPQHF